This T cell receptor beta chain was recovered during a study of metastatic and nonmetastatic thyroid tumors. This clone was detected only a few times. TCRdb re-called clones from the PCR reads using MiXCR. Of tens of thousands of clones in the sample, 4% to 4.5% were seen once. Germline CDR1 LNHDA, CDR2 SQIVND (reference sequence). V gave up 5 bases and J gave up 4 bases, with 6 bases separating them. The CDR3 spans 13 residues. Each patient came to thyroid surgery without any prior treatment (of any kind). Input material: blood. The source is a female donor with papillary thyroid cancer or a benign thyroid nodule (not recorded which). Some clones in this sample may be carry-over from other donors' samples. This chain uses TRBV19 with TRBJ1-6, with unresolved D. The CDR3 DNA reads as TGTGCCAGTAGTCGAGGGTATAATTCACCCCTCCACTTT. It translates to CASSRGYNSPLHF.